The 25 T cell receptor beta chains below come from one sample, sequenced in a study of blood T cells in healthy people across ages. Alongside a J-beta primer mix, a sample-barcoded 5' primer served in a second PCR lasting about 7 to 12 cycles. A single record per CDR3 protein comes from TCRdb applying MiXCR to the 5' RACE reads. The table has approximately 580,000 distinct CDR3 sequences, 24% seen once; the top ten hold 8.5% to 9.5%. This sample was shared with a second study, whose subject was T cells of mothers and their children.

The specimen was blood. The receptors originated from a boy aged 5-17 years in good health.

V gene TRBV4-1 combines with J gene TRBJ2-6; 9 bases are a match to TRBD2. The germline CDR1 and CDR2 sequences are MGHRA and YSYEKL. The ends lost 2 bases at V and 0 bases at J; junction bases unmatched: 8. The length of the CDR3 is 19 residues. CDR3 bases: TGCGCCAGCAGCCAATATCCTAGCGGGGAGATCTCTGGGGCCAACGTCCTGACTTTC. Its protein product is CASSQYPSGEISGANVLTF.

The chain recombines TRBV20-1 with TRBJ2-7; 9 bases map to TRBD1. Germline V gene lookup returns CDR1 DFQATT and CDR2 SNEGSKA (reference sequence). The CDR3 is 15 amino acids. Trimming at V came to 0 bases and at J to 7 bases, leaving 10 bases not matched to a gene. The CDR3 sequence is CSARDFGTGIEEQYF. The CDR3 nucleotides read TGCAGTGCTAGAGACTTCGGGACAGGGATCGAGGAGCAGTACTTC.

There are a few counts of this clonotype. The V call is TRBV4-3, the J call TRBJ1-6; D gene ambiguous. This CDR3 region has 16 residues. Germline CDR1 and CDR2: LGHNA and YSLEER. Deletions cut 1 base from V and 6 bases from J, with 13 bases between. CDR3 amino acids: CASSQGPGTANSPLHF. CDR3 DNA: TGCGCCAGCAGCCAAGGGCCGGGAACAGCTAATTCACCCCTCCACTTT.

In this sample, this clonotype turned up a few times. V gene TRBV20-1 combines with J gene TRBJ2-2; TRBD2 agrees at 8 bases. This CDR3 has 15 amino acids. Germline trimming cut 6 bases from V and 0 bases from J; bases unmatched to any gene: 6. Germline V gene sequence: CDR1 DFQATT, CDR2 SNEGSKA (reference sequence). The CDR3 sequence: CSAPTGLANTGELFF. As DNA, the CDR3 is TGCAGTGCCCCGACGGGACTAGCGAACACCGGGGAGCTGTTTTTT.

This clonotype was detected a few times. This sequence joins TRBV7-6 and TRBJ2-5, with D possibly being TRBD1 or TRBD2 (5 bases each). The assigned J gene may be wrong: the sequence end matches TRBJ2-7 better. Germline loops: CDR1 SGHVS, CDR2 FNYEAQ. The CDR3 covers 13 residues. CDR3 in amino acids: CASSLAGEYEQYF. The CDR3 DNA follows: TGTGCCAGCAGCTTAGCGGGGGAGTACGAGCAGTACTTC.

The genes are TRBV6-1 and TRBJ2-2; TRBD1 aligns across 8 bases. Germline V gives CDR1 MNHNS, CDR2 SASEGT. J was trimmed by 1 base and V by 2 bases; bases with no gene match: 3. There are 16 residues in the CDR3. CDR3 DNA: TGTGCCAGCAGTGAAATGGGGACAGGGAACACCGGGGAGCTGTTTTTT. Protein: CASSEMGTGNTGELFF.

This clonotype was recorded at least ten times. The chain carries TRBV29-1 and TRBJ2-5; D is perhaps TRBD1 (5 bases). The CDR3 sequence is 14 residues long. The V gene lost 4 bases and the J gene lost 2 bases, with 14 bases spanning the gap. CDR1 SQVTM and CDR2 ANQGSEA come from the germline V gene. CDR3 nucleotides: TGCAGCGTTGTGGGGCCAAGGGGACAAGAGACCCAGTACTTC. It encodes CSVVGPRGQETQYF.

The genes are TRBV5-1 and TRBJ2-7; TRBD1 matches 12 bases. The CDR3 runs to 17 residues. CDR1 SGHRS and CDR2 YFSETQ come from the germline V gene. J was trimmed by 2 bases and V by 4 bases; bases with no gene match: 10. The CDR3 bases are TGCGCCAGCAGCCCGGGACAGGGGGCGAAAGTGACCTACGAGCAGTACTTC. It codes for CASSPGQGAKVTYEQYF.

This chain uses TRBV29-1 with TRBJ2-3; D ambiguous. Germline V gene lookup returns CDR1 SQVTM and CDR2 ANQGSEA. The CDR3 covers 14 residues. V was shortened by 8 bases and J by 3 bases, with 18 bases between the two germline ends. CDR3 in DNA: TGCAGCCACGGACCTAAAGGTGGGACAGATACGCAGTATTTT. Protein: CSHGPKGGTDTQYF.

This clonotype has a handful of counts. The chain uses TRBV14 and TRBJ2-5; 11 bases map to TRBD2. The last part of the DNA fits TRBJ2-1 better; the J call may be wrong. From germline, CDR1 is SGHDN and CDR2 FVKESK. The CDR3 has 16 amino acids. This CDR3 reads CASSPQTSGNYNEQFF. CDR3 in DNA: TGTGCCAGCAGCCCCCAGACTAGCGGGAACTACAATGAGCAGTTCTTC.

This clonotype has just a few counts. The rearrangement links TRBV15 to TRBJ1-4; D possibly corresponds to TRBD1 (5 bases). CDR3 length equals 14 residues. Germline V gene sequence: CDR1 LNHNV, CDR2 YYDKDF (reference sequence). V was cut by 4 bases and J by 8 bases, with 14 bases left in between. The DNA of the CDR3 is TGTGCCACCAGCACCAACCACCGGGGGGAAAAACTGTTTTTT. Its translation is CATSTNHRGEKLFF.

This clonotype is a singleton in its sample. This chain joins TRBV20-1 and TRBJ2-3; 13 nucleotides agree with TRBD2. This CDR3 has 14 residues. Germline CDR1 reads DFQATT; CDR2 reads SNEGSKA (reference sequence). V lost 6 bases to trimming and J lost 6 bases; unmatched junction nucleotides: 6. The CDR3 here is CSATPTSGRDTQYF. The CDR3 bases are TGCAGTGCCACCCCGACTAGCGGGAGGGATACGCAGTATTTT.

This clonotype was detected only a few times. The gene calls are TRBV12-3 or TRBV12-4 and TRBJ2-3; D unclear. This CDR3 is built from 13 residues. V dropped 6 bases and J dropped 4 bases, with 11 bases sitting between them. CDR3 coding DNA: TGTGCCAGCAGCCCGGTTGGGCCAGATACGCAGTATTTT. Translating gives CASSPVGPDTQYF.

The rearrangement uses TRBV5-1 and TRBJ1-3, with D perhaps TRBD1 (5 bases). Trimming stripped 1 base from V and 3 bases from J, with 11 bases between. This CDR3 has 15 residues. Germline CDR1 reads SGHRS; CDR2 reads YFSETQ. CDR3 DNA: TGCGCCAGCAGCTTGACCACAGGTGGTGGAAACACCATATATTTT. The encoded protein is CASSLTTGGGNTIYF.

The chain joins TRBV7-9 to TRBJ2-5; maybe TRBD2 (5 bases). V was cut by 5 bases and J by 8 bases, with 21 bases left in between. The CDR3 totals 15 residues. In germline, CDR1 is SEHNR, CDR2 FQNEAQ (reference sequence). CDR3 sequence: CASSTPGSRNPTQYF. The CDR3, as DNA: TGTGCCAGCAGCACCCCGGGATCACGTAACCCTACCCAGTACTTC.

The chain employs TRBV7-2 and TRBJ2-7; D ambiguous. The J call is uncertain, as TRBJ2-1 better fits the DNA end. The germline gives CDR1 SGHTA, CDR2 FQGNSA. The CDR3 is made up of 16 amino acids. The CDR3 bases are TGTGCCAGCAGCTTACTGGTGGCCATGGGCGGCAATGAGCAGTTCTTC. Encoded protein: CASSLLVAMGGNEQFF.

V usage is TRBV5-5 and J usage is TRBJ2-3, with D hard to call. The CDR3 runs to 13 residues. Germline lookup yields CDR1 SGHKS and CDR2 YYEKEE (reference sequence). Trimming took 3 bases from V and 2 from J, leaving 7 bases between them. The CDR3 region has the DNA TGTGCCAGCAGCTCGGTGGTCACAGATACGCAGTATTTT. As protein: CASSSVVTDTQYF.

The chain carries TRBV4-3 and TRBJ2-5; 12 nucleotides line up with TRBD2. TRBJ2-7 matches the DNA end more closely, so the J call is doubtful. Germline V gene sequence: CDR1 LGHNA, CDR2 YSLEER. This CDR3 has 16 amino acids. The CDR3 sequence is CASSQGLAGVGYEQYF. The CDR3 DNA reads TGCGCCAGCAGCCAAGGACTAGCGGGAGTTGGCTACGAGCAGTACTTC.

V gene TRBV11-2 combines with J gene TRBJ2-4; D is unresolved. The CDR3 loop spans 19 amino acids. Per the germline V gene, CDR1 is SGHAT and CDR2 is FQNNGV. V lost 1 base and J 3 bases, leaving 22 bases between the germline ends. The CDR3: CASSLVAGPRGRGKNIQYF. The CDR3 DNA reads as TGTGCCAGCAGCTTAGTAGCCGGACCCCGTGGGCGAGGCAAAAACATTCAGTACTTC.

This clonotype was counted only a few times. This chain connects TRBV27 to TRBJ1-2; D is perhaps TRBD1 (6 bases). V was cut by 5 bases and J by 8 bases, with 24 bases left in between. The CDR3 extends over 16 amino acids. Germline CDR1 MNHEY, CDR2 SMNVEV (reference sequence). CDR3 in DNA: TGTGCCAGCAGTCTAGCTAGAATAACAGGGCCTCAAGGCTACACCTTC. Amino acids: CASSLARITGPQGYTF.

This sequence joins TRBV12-3 or TRBV12-4 and TRBJ2-5; weak D call: TRBD2 (6 bases). The V end lost 6 bases, the J end lost 5 bases, and 13 bases lay between the germline ends. The CDR3 loop spans 13 amino acids. The CDR3 bases are TGTGCCAGCAGGTTCGGCGGGGTGGAGACCCAGTACTTC. It translates to CASRFGGVETQYF.

J is TRBJ2-6 and V is TRBV6-2 or TRBV6-3; no reliable D call. The V gene's germline CDR1 is MNHEY and CDR2 SVGEGT. V shed 6 bases and J shed 1 base, with 10 bases lying between them. This CDR3 has 15 residues. Here the CDR3 reads CASRLVSSGANVLTF. The CDR3 bases are TGTGCCAGCAGATTGGTTTCGTCTGGGGCCAACGTCCTGACTTTC.

The V and J genes are TRBV2 and TRBJ2-5; 8 nucleotides line up with TRBD2. This CDR3 spans 14 amino acids. J gave up 5 bases and V 1 base, and 3 bases lay outside the gene matches. Germline V gene lookup returns CDR1 SNHLY and CDR2 FYNNEI. The CDR3 here is CASSEEGLGETQYF. CDR3 DNA sequence: TGTGCCAGCAGTGAAGAGGGACTAGGGGAGACCCAGTACTTC.

CDR3 sequence: CATSRGSALAGGPIPQETQYF. The CDR3 region has the DNA TGTGCCACCAGCAGAGGTTCAGCACTAGCGGGAGGACCGATACCGCAAGAGACCCAGTACTTC. The rearrangement joins TRBV15 to TRBJ2-5; 12 bases line up with TRBD2. The CDR3 spans 21 residues. The V and J ends lost 1 base and 2 bases, in that order; junction bases with no gene match: 17. The germline CDR1 and CDR2 sequences are LNHNV and YYDKDF (reference sequence).

The V gene is TRBV19, the J gene TRBJ2-1; TRBD1 might be the D (5 bases). V dropped 1 base and J dropped 6 bases, with 13 bases sitting between them. Germline V gives CDR1 LNHDA, CDR2 SQIVND (reference sequence). This CDR3 has 15 amino acids. Written as DNA, the CDR3 is TGTGCCAGTAGTATAGGGGGCGGAAAGTCCAATGAGCAGTTCTTC. Translating gives CASSIGGGKSNEQFF.